Listed below are T cell receptor beta chains from one sample, sequenced in a study of cytomegalovirus exposure and HLA in healthy donors. Profiled with immunoSEQ multiplex PCR; TCRdb holds only in-frame clones, not every one. The table records about 150,000 clones, 60% to 80% of them present only once. The source material was PBMCs. The receptors were gathered from a male donor in good health and CMV-seronegative. The conserved cysteine and the conserved F or W are not part of the CDR3 here. Not all rows give a size; the values are once, few, many and, for expanded clones, a class.

V	size	CDR3
TRBV6-5	-	ASSSDRGRGYT
TRBV19	-	ASSTQQGTREAF
TRBV5-1	-	ASSLSGTGTYEQY
TRBV19	-	ASSISIGGGNSPLH
TRBV5-1	few	ASSLDVLAGGYEQY
TRBV19	-	ASNPGLAGYEQF
TRBV11-3	-	ASSPGTGGEETQY
TRBV6-5	-	ASSYTGSDTEAF
TRBV29-1	-	SVETDRHNEQF
TRBV5-1	-	ASSLGQGVMNTEAF
TRBV28	-	ASSLGGARQPQH
TRBV30	few	AAAEGSYEQY
TRBV6-5	once	ASSYSGDSGNTIY
TRBV13	-	ASSTRQGTYTEAF
TRBV7-2	-	ASSLADSSYEQY
TRBV6-4	-	ASSDQPSTSGGAPDTQY
TRBV19	-	ASQPGQGAYEQY
TRBV6-5	-	ASSYSTGSRVGEQF
TRBV2	-	ASSSGTSGREQY
TRBV2	-	AKHDRDRDYNEQF
TRBV4-2	-	ASALGTSGTGAGELF
TRBV11-3	-	ASSKTGGTEAF
TRBV5-1	-	ASSLGSEDTQY
TRBV14	-	ASSQRPDRSYNEQF
TRBV11-2	-	ASSLAARAYGYT
TRBV29-1	few	STRTSGNYNEQF
TRBV10-1	-	ASKTGTIILSETQY
TRBV9	-	ASSVADRPPGYT
TRBV5-5	-	ASSPGTGITDTQY